Listed here are 29 T cell receptor beta chains from one sample, sequenced in a study of CD4 and CD8 cells across lung adenocarcinoma regions. Via MiXCR, TCRdb re-called the PCR reads, giving one row per CDR3 protein. The sample consists of around 25,000 distinct CDR3 sequences, around 50% of them appearing once. The sample comprised CD8+ T cells from the center of a lung tumor. The receptors shown here come from a male donor with lung adenocarcinoma. The CD4 and CD8 labels of this study may be unreliable.

This clonotype was observed many times. The chain has TRBV6-1 and TRBJ2-5, with D possibly TRBD2 on 6 matching bases. The end of the DNA aligns better with TRBJ2-7, so the J call may be wrong. This CDR3 has 14 residues. CDR1 MNHNS and CDR2 SASEGT come from the germline V gene. CDR3 nucleotide sequence: TGTGCCAGCAGCCTCCGGGAGATGAGCTACGAGCAGTACTTC. Translation gives CASSLREMSYEQYF.

V gene TRBV6-1 combines with J gene TRBJ2-1; D perhaps matches TRBD1 (6 bases). The J call may not be correct, given that the DNA end is closer to TRBJ2-5. The germline gives CDR1 MNHNS, CDR2 SASEGT. The CDR3 sequence is 13 residues long. In DNA form, the CDR3 reads TGTGCCAGCAGCCGCACAGGGTTTGAGGCCCAGTACTTC. Its translation: CASSRTGFEAQYF.

The rearrangement joins TRBV12-5 to TRBJ2-5; maybe TRBD1 (8 bases). This CDR3 comprises 16 residues. The V and J ends lost 5 bases and 1 base respectively, with 17 bases between them. CDR1 is LGHNT, CDR2 FRNRAP, per germline. DNA of the CDR3: TGTGCTAGTGGTCCTGGACAGGGCGGGGGCCAAGAGACCCAGTACTTC. Its translation is CASGPGQGGGQETQYF.

In its sample, this clonotype was seen a few times. The chain uses TRBV28 and TRBJ2-3; D is unresolved. The V gene's germline CDR1 is MDHEN and CDR2 SYDVKM. The CDR3 runs to 15 residues. The germline V and J ends were trimmed by 3 bases and 7 bases, with 17 bases remaining between them. The CDR3 coding sequence is TGTGCCAGCAGTTTGTCCAAGACCGGGCTCAATACGCAGTATTTT. The encoded protein is CASSLSKTGLNTQYF.

This clonotype was counted ten times or more. This chain uses TRBV6-1 with TRBJ2-3; TRBD2 is a possible D gene (5 bases). V dropped 7 bases and J dropped 1 base, with 15 bases sitting between them. Germline values: CDR1 MNHNS, CDR2 SASEGT. The CDR3 has 15 amino acids. The DNA of the CDR3 is TGTGCCAGCATTCTACCCGGAGGTGGCACAGATACGCAGTATTTT. It translates to CASILPGGGTDTQYF.

The chain has TRBV6-1 and TRBJ2-4; TRBD1 or TRBD2 may be the D gene (5 bases each). The DNA end is more similar to TRBJ2-1, so the J call may be wrong. CDR1 MNHNS and CDR2 SASEGT come from the germline V gene. The CDR3 contains 16 residues. CDR3 in amino acids: CASSETGTSANNVQFF. The CDR3 DNA sequence: TGTGCCAGCAGTGAAACGGGGACGAGCGCCAACAATGTTCAGTTCTTC.

A word on this clonotype: One junction end disagrees with the germline gene, perhaps due to a read error. The chain is built from TRBV6-1 and TRBJ2-5; 8 bases line up with TRBD2. Germline V lookup: CDR1 MNHNS, CDR2 SASEGT. The length of the CDR3 is 14 residues. DNA for the CDR3: TGTGCGGGCAGCCGGGGGGGACTGCGGGAGACCCAGTACTTT. It encodes CAGSRGGLRETQYF.

This clonotype occurred once. Its ends do not fully match the called genes, so a read error is possible. V usage is TRBV10-2 and J usage is TRBJ2-3; TRBD1 might be the D (6 bases). Germline lookup yields CDR1 WSHSY and CDR2 SAAADI. This CDR3 has 16 residues. The CDR3 reads CASRGHGVGDQETQYF. The CDR3 nucleotides are TGCGCCAGCAGGGGACACGGGGTAGGTGACCAAGAGACGCAGTATTTC.

This clonotype was seen a handful of times. The rearrangement links TRBV9 to TRBJ2-3; D is uncertain. Trimming removed 0 bases at V and 6 bases at J, with 11 bases between. The CDR3 has 14 amino acids. The germline gives CDR1 SGDLS, CDR2 YYNGEE. The CDR3 sequence is CASSVATWMDTQYF. As DNA, the CDR3 is TGTGCCAGCAGCGTAGCTACTTGGATGGATACGCAGTATTTT.

The table lists this clonotype with many counts. The chain joins TRBV11-3 to TRBJ2-1; D assignment may be TRBD1 or TRBD2 (5 bases each). Germline V gene sequence: CDR1 SGHNT, CDR2 YENEEA. The germline V and J ends were trimmed by 4 bases and 4 bases, with 11 bases remaining between them. The CDR3 has 14 residues. CDR3 coding DNA: TGTGCCAGCAGCTCTCGGGACCTTTACAATGAGCAGTTCTTC. Amino acid sequence: CASSSRDLYNEQFF.

The chain carries TRBV6-5 and TRBJ2-3; the D gene is possibly TRBD2 (6 bases). The J call may be incorrect, as the DNA end agrees better with TRBJ2-7. The germline V gene has CDR1 MNHEY and CDR2 SVGAGI. This CDR3 contains 16 residues. CDR3 loop: CASRYFAGGEVDTQYF. The CDR3 region has the DNA TGTGCCAGCAGGTATTTCGCTGGCGGGGAGGTAGATACGCAGTACTTC.

This clonotype was detected only a few times. The V and J genes are TRBV10-1 and TRBJ2-1, with 7 bases identical to TRBD1. The J call is uncertain, as TRBJ2-5 better fits the DNA end. Germline lookup yields CDR1 WNHNN and CDR2 SYGVQD (reference sequence). This CDR3 contains 14 residues. Here the CDR3 DNA reads TGCGCCAGCAGTGACAGGGGGTCAGGGGAGACCCAGTACTTC. Residues: CASSDRGSGETQYF.

This clonotype has a handful of counts. The rearrangement links TRBV27 to TRBJ2-1; 7 bases line up with TRBD1. CDR1 and CDR2 (germline): MNHEY, SMNVEV (reference sequence). J lost 10 bases, V lost 2 bases, and 5 bases had no gene match. The CDR3 runs 13 residues. The DNA for the CDR3 is TGTGCCAGCAGTTTAGACAGGGTGGGGGAGCAGTTCTTC. Amino acid sequence: CASSLDRVGEQFF.

This rearrangement joins TRBV6-5 to TRBJ1-2; the D gene is possibly TRBD1 (6 bases). Deletions cut 0 bases from V and 2 bases from J, with 10 bases between. Looked up from germline, CDR1 is MNHEY and CDR2 is SVGAGI. CDR3 length equals 15 residues. This chain's CDR3 is CASSYSGAANYGYTF. The CDR3 region has the DNA TGTGCCAGCAGTTACTCGGGGGCAGCCAACTATGGCTACACCTTC.

DNA for the CDR3: TGTGCCAGCAGTGAACTTGGACAGAGGGGCTACACCTTC. Amino acids: CASSELGQRGYTF. The chain couples TRBV6-1 to TRBJ1-2; D may be TRBD1 (6 bases). V shed 2 bases and J shed 8 bases, with 12 bases lying between them. The CDR3 is 13 amino acids. From germline, CDR1 is MNHNS and CDR2 SASEGT.

V and J are TRBV6-1 and TRBJ1-5; D may be TRBD1 (5 bases). The length of the CDR3 is 16 residues. The germline V gene encodes CDR1 MNHNS and CDR2 SASEGT. V dropped 7 bases and J dropped 1 base, with 17 bases sitting between them. Here the CDR3 DNA reads TGTGCCAGCATTGGGTTGAGGGGATTAAGCAATCAGCCCCAGCATTTT. Translated, it gives CASIGLRGLSNQPQHF.

The gene calls are TRBV5-1 and TRBJ2-6; tentatively, D is TRBD1 or TRBD2 (5 bases each). Looked up from germline, CDR1 is SGHRS and CDR2 is YFSETQ. The CDR3 consists of 14 residues. Trimming pared 7 bases from V and 4 bases from J, leaving 12 bases between. DNA for the CDR3: TGCGCCAGCCGACCGGGGCCCGGGGCCAACGTCCTGACTTTC. It specifies CASRPGPGANVLTF.

On this clonotype itself: At one end, the junction sequence differs from germline, possibly due to a read error. This chain links TRBV9 with TRBJ2-3; tentatively, D is TRBD1 or TRBD2 (5 bases each). The CDR3 contains 15 residues. Germline V CDR1 and CDR2: SGDLS, YYNGEE. CDR3: CARGVAVRDPDTQYF. CDR3 sequence (DNA): TGTGCCAGGGGGGTCGCGGTCAGGGACCCAGATACCCAGTATTTC.

In this sample, this clonotype turned up a few times. The junction departs from the called germline gene at one end, perhaps through a read error. The chain recombines TRBV6-5 with TRBJ2-3, with D unclear. This CDR3 comprises 11 residues. CDR1 is MNHEY and CDR2 is SVGAGI in the germline V gene. This chain's CDR3 is CASSNSDTQYF. CDR3 nucleotide sequence: TGTGCCAGCAGTAACTCAGATACGCAGTATTTT.

The chain joins TRBV30 to TRBJ2-1; TRBD2 matches at 9 bases. The end of the DNA aligns better with TRBJ2-5, so the J call may be wrong. Germline CDR1 reads GTSNPN; CDR2 reads SVGIG (reference sequence). The CDR3 has 14 residues. The CDR3 nucleotides read TGTGCCTGGAGTGGCGGGAGGGCTGGAGGGACCCAGTACTTC. This sequence encodes CAWSGGRAGGTQYF.

Within the sample, this clonotype is medium-sized (0.01 to 0.1%). The V and J genes are TRBV12-3 or TRBV12-4 and TRBJ2-5, with 10 bases identical to TRBD1. The CDR3 extends over 14 amino acids. V was pared by 3 bases and J by 5 bases, with 3 bases of the junction left unmatched. The DNA of the CDR3 is TGTGCCAGCAGTTTGACAGGGGGCGGGGAGACCCAGTACTTC. Translated: CASSLTGGGETQYF.

This clonotype has ten or more counts. The CDR3 is CAISRSGTDTQYF. The CDR3 bases are TGTGCCATCAGCAGGTCTGGCACAGATACGCAGTATTTT. V usage is TRBV10-3 and J usage is TRBJ2-3; D is ambiguous. The CDR3 extends over 13 amino acids. Germline values: CDR1 ENHRY, CDR2 SYGVKD. The germline V and J ends were trimmed by 6 bases and 1 base, with 8 bases remaining between them.

This clonotype was seen many times. The rearrangement uses TRBV4-1 and TRBJ1-2, with TRBD1 identical over 10 bases. Germline V gene data show CDR1 as MGHRA and CDR2 as YSYEKL. The CDR3 is 15 residues long. Germline trimming cut 0 bases from V and 7 bases from J; bases unmatched to any gene: 5. The CDR3 region is CASSQDDRGLFGYTF. The CDR3, as DNA: TGCGCCAGCAGCCAAGATGACAGGGGGCTTTTTGGCTACACCTTC.

This clonotype was observed many times. The rearrangement joins TRBV6-5 to TRBJ2-1, with D uncertain. V lost 6 bases and J lost 0, with 12 bases in between. Looked up from germline, CDR1 is MNHEY and CDR2 is SVGAGI. The CDR3 runs 15 residues. The CDR3: CASRYSRSSYNEQFF. DNA of the CDR3: TGTGCCAGCAGATACAGTCGTAGCTCCTACAATGAGCAGTTCTTC.

This clonotype has ten or more counts. CDR3: CASSPSQRESADTQYF. The CDR3, as DNA: TGTGCCAGCAGCCCGTCGCAGCGGGAGAGCGCAGATACGCAGTATTTT. The chain uses TRBV5-8 and TRBJ2-3; 8 nucleotides match TRBD2. CDR3 size: 16 residues. CDR1 and CDR2 from the germline V gene are SGHTS and YDEGEE. V was pared by 4 bases and J by 4 bases, with 11 bases of the junction left unmatched.

A note on this clonotype: The junction does not match germline at one end; this may be a read error. The V gene is TRBV6-1, the J gene TRBJ2-4; 8 nucleotides line up with TRBD1. Germline V gene sequence: CDR1 MNHNS, CDR2 SASEGT. The CDR3 has 14 residues. The CDR3, as DNA: TGTGGCGGCAGGGGGCTGTGCGCCACAGACATGCAGTATTTC. The encoded protein is CGGRGLCATDMQYF.

This clonotype was found many times. J is TRBJ1-3 and V is TRBV6-1, with D perhaps TRBD1 (6 bases). Germline lookup yields CDR1 MNHNS and CDR2 SASEGT. Trimming removed 6 bases from V and 10 bases from J, with 13 bases in between. This CDR3 spans 12 amino acids. The CDR3 DNA reads as TGTGCCAGCAGAACAGGGTGGGGAACCATATATTTT. It is translated as CASRTGWGTIYF.

This clonotype was counted at least ten times. This rearrangement joins TRBV28 to TRBJ2-1, with TRBD1 as a possible D gene (5 bases). This CDR3 is built from 16 residues. Between the trimmed V and J ends, which lost 1 base and 5 bases, there was a span of 15 bases. Germline V gene data show CDR1 as MDHEN and CDR2 as SYDVKM. Here the CDR3 reads CASSLFAGMDNNEQFF. In DNA, the CDR3 is TGTGCCAGCAGTTTATTTGCAGGGATGGACAACAATGAGCAGTTCTTC.

V and J are TRBV6-1 and TRBJ2-5; the D gene could be TRBD1 or TRBD2 (6 bases each). The length of the CDR3 is 15 residues. Trimming pared 9 bases from V and 4 bases from J, leaving 21 bases between. The germline gives CDR1 MNHNS, CDR2 SASEGT. Written as DNA, the CDR3 is TGTGCCAGGGGGATCGGGGGCCGAGCCGCAGAGACCCAGTACTTC. Its translation: CARGIGGRAAETQYF.